The count of the clone carrying this T cell receptor (beta chain) is one. What it recognizes is unknown. Naive CD8 populations comprised CD45RO-negative cells positively selected for CCR7, excluding terminally differentiated effector memory CD45RA+ cells. Every contributor of samples was a Caucasian grown-up residing in Nashville, Tennessee. Produced via immunoSEQ multiplex PCR; TCRdb's table is partial and in-frame only. The table lists about 680,000 clones, under 95% of them singletons. This specimen comes from a study of shared clonotypes between healthy human individuals. The study, taken as a whole, reports: What naive subsets generally showed was a larger estimated richness than memory subsets showed. The small donor group covered limited genetic and exposure diversity.

V lost 1 base and J lost 6, with 12 bases in between. The CDR3 sequence is 14 residues long. Per the germline V gene, CDR1 is SGHNT and CDR2 is YYREEE (reference sequence). The TCR comes from a man aged 25-40 years in good health. The sample comprised naive CD8+ T cells sorted from blood. J is TRBJ2-3 and V is TRBV5-4, with D perhaps being TRBD1 or TRBD2 (6 bases each). The CDR3 bases are TGTGCCAGCAGCTTGCGGCGGGACATGGATACGCAGTATTTT. This codes for CASSLRRDMDTQYF.